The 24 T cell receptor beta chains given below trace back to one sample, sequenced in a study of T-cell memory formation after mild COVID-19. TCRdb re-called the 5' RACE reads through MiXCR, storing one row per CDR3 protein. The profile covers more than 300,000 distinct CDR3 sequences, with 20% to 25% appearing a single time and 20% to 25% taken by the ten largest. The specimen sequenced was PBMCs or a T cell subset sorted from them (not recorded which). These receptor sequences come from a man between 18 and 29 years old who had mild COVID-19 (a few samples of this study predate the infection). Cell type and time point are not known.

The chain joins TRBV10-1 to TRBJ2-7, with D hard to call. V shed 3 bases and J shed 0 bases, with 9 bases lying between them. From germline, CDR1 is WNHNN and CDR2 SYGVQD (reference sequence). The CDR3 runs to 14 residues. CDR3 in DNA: TGCGCCAGCAGTGACAGGTTAGGCTCCTACGAGCAGTACTTC. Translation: CASSDRLGSYEQYF.

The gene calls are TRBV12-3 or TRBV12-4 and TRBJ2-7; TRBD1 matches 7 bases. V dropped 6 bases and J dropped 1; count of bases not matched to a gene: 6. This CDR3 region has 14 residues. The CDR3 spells CASRQTGNSYEQYF. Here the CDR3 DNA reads TGTGCCAGCAGACAGACAGGGAATTCCTACGAGCAGTACTTC.

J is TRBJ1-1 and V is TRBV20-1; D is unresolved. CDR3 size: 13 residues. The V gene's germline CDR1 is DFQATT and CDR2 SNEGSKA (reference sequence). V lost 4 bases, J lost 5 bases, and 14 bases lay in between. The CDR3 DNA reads TGCAGTGCTACGGACCCCTTCGGGACTGAAGCTTTCTTT. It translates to CSATDPFGTEAFF.

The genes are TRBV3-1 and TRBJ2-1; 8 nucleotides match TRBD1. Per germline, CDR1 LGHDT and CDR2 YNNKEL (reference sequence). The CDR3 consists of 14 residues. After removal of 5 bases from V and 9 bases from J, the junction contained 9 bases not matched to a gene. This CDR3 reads CASSDGTGTGEQFF. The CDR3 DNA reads TGTGCCAGCAGCGACGGGACGGGGACAGGTGAGCAGTTCTTC.

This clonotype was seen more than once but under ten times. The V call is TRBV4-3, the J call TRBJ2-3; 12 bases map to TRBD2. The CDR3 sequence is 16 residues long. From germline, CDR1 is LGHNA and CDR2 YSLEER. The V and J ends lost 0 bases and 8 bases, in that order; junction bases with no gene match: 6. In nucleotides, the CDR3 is TGCGCCAGCAGCCAAGAATCTCTAGCGGGGGGGCCTACGCAGTATTTT. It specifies CASSQESLAGGPTQYF.

DNA of the CDR3: TGTGCCAGCAGGACGGGACTGGGGTCCTACGAGCAGTACTTC. It is translated as CASRTGLGSYEQYF. This rearrangement joins TRBV12-3 or TRBV12-4 to TRBJ2-7, with TRBD2 as a possible D gene (6 bases). This CDR3 comprises 14 residues. Trimming took 6 bases from V and 1 from J, leaving 13 bases between them.

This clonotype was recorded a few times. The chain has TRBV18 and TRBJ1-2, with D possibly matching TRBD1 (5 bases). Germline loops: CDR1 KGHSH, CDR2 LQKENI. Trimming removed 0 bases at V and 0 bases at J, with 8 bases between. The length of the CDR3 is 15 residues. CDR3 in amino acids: CASSPPGRANYGYTF. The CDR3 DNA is TGTGCCAGCTCACCACCGGGACGAGCTAACTATGGCTACACCTTC.

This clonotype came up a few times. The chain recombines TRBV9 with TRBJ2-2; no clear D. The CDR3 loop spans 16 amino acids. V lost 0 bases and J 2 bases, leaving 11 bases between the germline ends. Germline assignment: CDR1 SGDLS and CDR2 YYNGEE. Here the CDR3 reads CASSVARTANTGELFF. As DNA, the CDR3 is TGTGCCAGCAGCGTAGCTAGGACGGCAAACACCGGGGAGCTGTTTTTT. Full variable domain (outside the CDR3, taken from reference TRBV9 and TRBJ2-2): DSGVTQTPKHLITATGQRVTLRCSPRSGDLSVYWYQQSLDQGLQFLIQYYNGEERAKGNILERFSAQQFPDLHSELNLSSLELGDSALYFCASSVARTANTGELFFGEGSRLTVL.

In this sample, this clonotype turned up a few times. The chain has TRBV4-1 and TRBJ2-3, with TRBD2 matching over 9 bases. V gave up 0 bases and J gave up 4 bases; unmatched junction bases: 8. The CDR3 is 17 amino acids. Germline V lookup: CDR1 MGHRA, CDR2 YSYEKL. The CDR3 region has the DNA TGCGCCAGCAGCCAAGAAGGAGGTAGCGGGGGTGCAGATACGCAGTATTTT. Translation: CASSQEGGSGGADTQYF.

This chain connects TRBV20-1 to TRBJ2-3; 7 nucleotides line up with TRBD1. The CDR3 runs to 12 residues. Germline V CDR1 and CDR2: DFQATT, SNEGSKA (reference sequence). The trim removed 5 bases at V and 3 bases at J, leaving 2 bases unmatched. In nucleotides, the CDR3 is TGCAGTGCTGGCAGGGGGACAGATACGCAGTATTTT. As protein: CSAGRGTDTQYF.

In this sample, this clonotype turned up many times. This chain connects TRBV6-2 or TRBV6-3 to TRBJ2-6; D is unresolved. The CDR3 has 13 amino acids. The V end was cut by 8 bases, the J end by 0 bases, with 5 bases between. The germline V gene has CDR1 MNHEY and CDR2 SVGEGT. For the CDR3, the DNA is TGTGCCAGCGCGACCTCTGGGGCCAACGTCCTGACTTTC. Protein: CASATSGANVLTF.

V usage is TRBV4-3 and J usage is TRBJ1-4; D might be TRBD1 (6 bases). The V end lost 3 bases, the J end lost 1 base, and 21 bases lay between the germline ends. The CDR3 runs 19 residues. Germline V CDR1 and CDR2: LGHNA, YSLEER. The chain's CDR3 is CASSHCTGLLGGTNEKLFF. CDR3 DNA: TGCGCCAGCAGCCACTGCACAGGGCTCCTAGGGGGAACTAATGAAAAACTGTTTTTT.

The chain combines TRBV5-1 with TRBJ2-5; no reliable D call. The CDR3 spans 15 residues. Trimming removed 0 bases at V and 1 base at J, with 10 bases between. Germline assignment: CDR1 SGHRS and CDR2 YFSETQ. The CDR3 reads CASSLVSVPQETQYF. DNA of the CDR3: TGCGCCAGCAGCTTGGTTTCCGTCCCCCAAGAGACCCAGTACTTC.

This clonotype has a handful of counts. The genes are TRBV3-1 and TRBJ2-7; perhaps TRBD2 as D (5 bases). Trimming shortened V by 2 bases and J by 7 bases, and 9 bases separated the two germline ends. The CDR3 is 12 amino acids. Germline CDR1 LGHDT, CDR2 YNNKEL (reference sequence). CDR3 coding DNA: TGTGCCAGCAGCCAAATGACGGGGGAGCAGTACTTC. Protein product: CASSQMTGEQYF.

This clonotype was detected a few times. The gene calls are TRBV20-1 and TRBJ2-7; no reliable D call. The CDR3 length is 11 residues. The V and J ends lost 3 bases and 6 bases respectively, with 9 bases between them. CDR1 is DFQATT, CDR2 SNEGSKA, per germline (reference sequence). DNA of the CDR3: TGCAGTGCTAGGAGAGGAGTCGAGCAGTACTTC. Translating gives CSARRGVEQYF.

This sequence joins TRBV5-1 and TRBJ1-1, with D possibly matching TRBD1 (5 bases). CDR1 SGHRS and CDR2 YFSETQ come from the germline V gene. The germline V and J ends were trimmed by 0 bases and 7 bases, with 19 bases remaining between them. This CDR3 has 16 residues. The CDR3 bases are TGCGCCAGCAGCTTGGCCGGGGGGACCTATCGCTTTGAAGCTTTCTTT. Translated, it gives CASSLAGGTYRFEAFF.

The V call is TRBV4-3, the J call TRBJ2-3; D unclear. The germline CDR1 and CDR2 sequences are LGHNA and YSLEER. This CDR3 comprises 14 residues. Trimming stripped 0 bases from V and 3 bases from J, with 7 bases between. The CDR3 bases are TGCGCCAGCAGCCAAGATGCGGTTACAGATACGCAGTATTTT. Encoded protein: CASSQDAVTDTQYF.

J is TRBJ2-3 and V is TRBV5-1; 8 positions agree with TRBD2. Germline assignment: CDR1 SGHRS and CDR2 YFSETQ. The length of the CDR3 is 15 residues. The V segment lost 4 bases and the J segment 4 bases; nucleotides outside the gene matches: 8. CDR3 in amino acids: CASSQSGGPPDTQYF. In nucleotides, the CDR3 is TGCGCCAGCAGCCAAAGCGGGGGCCCCCCAGATACGCAGTATTTT.

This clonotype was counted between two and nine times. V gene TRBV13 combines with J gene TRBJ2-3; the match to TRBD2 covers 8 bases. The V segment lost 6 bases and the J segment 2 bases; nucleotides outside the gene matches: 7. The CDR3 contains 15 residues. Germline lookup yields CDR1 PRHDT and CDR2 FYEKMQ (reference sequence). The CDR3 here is CASSRSGVITDTQYF. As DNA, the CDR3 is TGTGCCAGCAGTCGTAGCGGGGTGATCACAGATACGCAGTATTTT.

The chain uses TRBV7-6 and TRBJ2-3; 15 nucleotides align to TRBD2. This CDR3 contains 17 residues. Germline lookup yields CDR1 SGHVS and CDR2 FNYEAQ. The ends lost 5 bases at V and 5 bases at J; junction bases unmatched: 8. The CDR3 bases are TGTGCCAGCAGCATCTGGACTAGCGGGGGGGGAGGAGATACGCAGTATTTT. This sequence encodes CASSIWTSGGGGDTQYF.

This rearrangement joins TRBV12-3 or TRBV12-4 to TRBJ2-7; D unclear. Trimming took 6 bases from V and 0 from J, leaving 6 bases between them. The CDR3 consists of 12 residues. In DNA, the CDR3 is TGTGCCAGCAGCCCCTTCTCCTACGAGCAGTACTTC. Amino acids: CASSPFSYEQYF.

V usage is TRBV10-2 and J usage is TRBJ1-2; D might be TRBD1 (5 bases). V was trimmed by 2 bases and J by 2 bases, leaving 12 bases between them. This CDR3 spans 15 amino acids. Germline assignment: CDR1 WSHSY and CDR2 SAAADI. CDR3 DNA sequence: TGCGCCAGCAGTGAGCGGGGCCCGGCAAACTATGGCTACACCTTC. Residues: CASSERGPANYGYTF.

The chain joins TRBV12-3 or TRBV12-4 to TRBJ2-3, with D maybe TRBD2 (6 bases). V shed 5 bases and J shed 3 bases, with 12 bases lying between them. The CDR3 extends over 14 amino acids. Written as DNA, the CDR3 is TGTGCCAGCAGTAGGCTAGCGCGGACAGATACGCAGTATTTT. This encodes CASSRLARTDTQYF.

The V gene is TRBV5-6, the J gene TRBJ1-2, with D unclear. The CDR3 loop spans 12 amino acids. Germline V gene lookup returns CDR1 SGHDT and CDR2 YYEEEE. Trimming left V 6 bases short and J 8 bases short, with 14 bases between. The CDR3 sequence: CASTVDIRGYTF. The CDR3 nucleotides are TGTGCCAGCACCGTCGACATTCGGGGCTACACCTTC.